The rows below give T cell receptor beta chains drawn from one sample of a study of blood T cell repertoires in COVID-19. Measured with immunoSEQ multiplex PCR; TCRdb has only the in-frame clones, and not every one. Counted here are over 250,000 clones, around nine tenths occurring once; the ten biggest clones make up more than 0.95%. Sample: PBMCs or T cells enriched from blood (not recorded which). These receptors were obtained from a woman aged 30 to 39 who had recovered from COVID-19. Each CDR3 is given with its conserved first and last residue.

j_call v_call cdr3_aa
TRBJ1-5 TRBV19 CASSQGRSSNQPQHF
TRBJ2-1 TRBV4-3 CASSQGSETGGIGEQFF
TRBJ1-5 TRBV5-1 CASSPTGTYNQPQHF
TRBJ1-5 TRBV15 CATGVLGRRDQPQHF
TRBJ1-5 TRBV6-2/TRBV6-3 CASSSQGQRQPQHF
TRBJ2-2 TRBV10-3 CAISGSGLTGELFF
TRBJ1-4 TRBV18 CASSGRDRVNEKLFF
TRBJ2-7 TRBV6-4 CASSVGLAGGPQRSYEQYF
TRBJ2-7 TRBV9 CASSSDPGRSEQYF
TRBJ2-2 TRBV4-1 CASSHSANTGELFF
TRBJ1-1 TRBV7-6 CASSLVTGGITEAFF
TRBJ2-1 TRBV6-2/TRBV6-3 CASSPGTSHIGEQFF
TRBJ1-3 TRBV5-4 CASSLDRGLGNTIYF
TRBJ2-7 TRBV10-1 CASSPSAYEQYF
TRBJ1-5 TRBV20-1 CSASQVRGDRGPGPSNQPQHF
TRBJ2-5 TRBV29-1 CSVETQGKTQYF
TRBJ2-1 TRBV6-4 CASSGTSGTYNEQFF
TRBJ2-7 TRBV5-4 CASSLRGQGLQLSYEQYF
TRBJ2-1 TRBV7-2 CASSLGQAQFF
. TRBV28 CASSLSSYSNQPQYF
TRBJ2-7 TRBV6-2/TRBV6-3 CASSHGLGVSYEQYF
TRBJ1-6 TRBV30 CAWSGTVGNSPLHF
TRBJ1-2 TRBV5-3 CARSMGRGDYGYTF
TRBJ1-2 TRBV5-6 CASSSDTGRGYGYTF
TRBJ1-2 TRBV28 CASRIYSSNYGYTF
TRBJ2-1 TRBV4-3 CASSQDFSVPYNEQFF
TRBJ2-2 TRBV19 CASRSGGSLSTGELFF
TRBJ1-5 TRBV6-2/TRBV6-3 CASNPDREDQPQHF
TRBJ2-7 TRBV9 CASSPRALGASYEQYF
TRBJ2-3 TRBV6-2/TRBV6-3 CASSLAGGHPDTQYF
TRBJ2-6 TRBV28 CASSLVAGAQPSGANVLTF
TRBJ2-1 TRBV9 CASSVAGGWNEQFF
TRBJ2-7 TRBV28 CASSSQKSGAAYEQYF
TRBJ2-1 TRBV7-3 CASSLGGQTYNEQFF
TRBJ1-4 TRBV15 CATATGTGGISNEKLFF
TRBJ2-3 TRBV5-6 CASSQPSSGTDTQYF
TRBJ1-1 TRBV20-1 CSDRLEAFF
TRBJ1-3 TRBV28 CASSLVDRERNTIYF
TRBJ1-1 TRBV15 CATSSYRGLGDTEAFF
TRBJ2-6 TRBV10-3 CAISESGSGANVLTF
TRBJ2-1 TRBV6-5 CASSSTRDYLNEQFF
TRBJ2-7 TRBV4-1 CASSQVVAGVLGAYEQYF
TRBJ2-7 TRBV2 CASSEGLAPYEQYF
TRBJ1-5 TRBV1 CTSSQVEARPSDQPQHF
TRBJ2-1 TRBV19 CASSRSAATSGSRNNEQFF
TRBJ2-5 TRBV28 CASSSGTPQETQYF
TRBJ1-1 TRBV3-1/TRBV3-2 CASSQAAVGEAFF
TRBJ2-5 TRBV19 CASSIDLQTQYF
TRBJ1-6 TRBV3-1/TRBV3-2 CASSQDRLERQGAWPLHF
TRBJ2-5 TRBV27 CASSLSGRVLETQYF